This TCR beta chain was profiled in a study of blood T cell repertoires in COVID-19. Study-level background: Italy, Spain and the United States were the sources of the convalescent and acute COVID-19 samples.

The study drew participants aged roughly 18 to 95 years from 20 to 30 US areas. Donors were grouped by their self-reported clinical history. Per the authors' pipeline: Estimation of nucleated cell counts was performed using reference gene primer amplification. Clones were read by immunoSEQ multiplex PCR, and TCRdb kept only the in-frame ones, dropping some. V and J calls and clone size are as listed in that table; D and trimming were resolved from the DNA. The table records more than 100,000 clones, 80% to 90% of them present only once. This CDR3 region has 16 residues. Germline V lookup: CDR1 LNHNV, CDR2 YYDKDF (reference sequence). Trimming took 0 bases from V and 0 from J, leaving 9 bases between them. This clone was seen more than once but under ten times.

Sequenced: PBMCs or T cells enriched from blood (not recorded which). This receptor was identified in a middle-aged man with acute COVID-19. This rearrangement joins TRBV15 to TRBJ1-3; no definite D call. The CDR3 bases are TGTGCCACCAGCAGAGATAGGTCGGGCTCTGGAAACACCATATATTTT. Translated: CATSRDRSGSGNTIYF.